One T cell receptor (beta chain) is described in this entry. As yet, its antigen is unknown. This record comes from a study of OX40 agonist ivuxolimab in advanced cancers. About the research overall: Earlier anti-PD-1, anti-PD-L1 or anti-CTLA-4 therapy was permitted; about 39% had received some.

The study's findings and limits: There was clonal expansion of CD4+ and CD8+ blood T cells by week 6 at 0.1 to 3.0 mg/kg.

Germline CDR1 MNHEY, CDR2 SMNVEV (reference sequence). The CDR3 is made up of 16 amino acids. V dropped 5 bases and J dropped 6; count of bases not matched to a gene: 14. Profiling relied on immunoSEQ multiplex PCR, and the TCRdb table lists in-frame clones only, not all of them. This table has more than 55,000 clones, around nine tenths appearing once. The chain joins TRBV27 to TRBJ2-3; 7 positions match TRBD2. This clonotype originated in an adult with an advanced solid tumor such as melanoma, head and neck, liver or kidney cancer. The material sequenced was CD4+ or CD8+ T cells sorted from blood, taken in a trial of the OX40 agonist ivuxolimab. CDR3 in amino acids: CASSQIGVGRRDTQYF. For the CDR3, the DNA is TGTGCCAGCAGTCAGATTGGGGTCGGGAGGAGGGATACGCAGTATTTT.